The 30 T cell receptor beta chains listed next were all sequenced from one sample in a study of OX40 agonist ivuxolimab in advanced cancers. Repertoires were generated with immunoSEQ multiplex PCR, while TCRdb's copy carries only in-frame clones and drops some. Among around 60,000 clones listed, over 80% were seen once. Sequences were derived from CD4+ or CD8+ T cells sorted from blood, sampled in a trial of the OX40 agonist ivuxolimab. These receptor sequences come from an adult with an advanced solid tumor such as melanoma, head and neck, liver or kidney cancer.

The chain uses TRBV19 and TRBJ1-2; 7 bases are shared with TRBD1. V was clipped by 7 bases and J by 0 bases; unmatched bases: 11. Germline-derived CDR1 and CDR2 are LNHDA and SQIVND (reference sequence). The CDR3 extends over 16 amino acids. CDR3 amino acids: CASTGHSRGSNYGYTF. CDR3 in DNA: TGTGCCAGTACGGGACACAGCAGGGGGTCTAACTATGGCTACACCTTC. The whole variable domain, filled in from reference TRBV19 and TRBJ1-2, reads DGGITQSPKYLFRKEGQNVTLSCEQNLNHDAMYWYRQDPGQGLRLIYYSQIVNDFQKGDIAEGYSVSREKKESFPLTVTSAQKNPTAFYLCASTGHSRGSNYGYTFGSGTRLTVV.

The chain is built from TRBV11-1 and TRBJ2-5; D gene uncertain. The V and J ends lost 2 bases and 0 bases respectively, with 10 bases between them. There are 15 residues in the CDR3. Germline loops: CDR1 SGHAT, CDR2 FQDESV (reference sequence). For the CDR3, the DNA is TGTGCCAGCAGCTTAAACGGGCAGTACCAAGAGACCCAGTACTTC. Translating gives CASSLNGQYQETQYF.

This chain links TRBV30 with TRBJ2-1, with 9 nucleotides matching TRBD2. V lost 2 bases and J lost 3; bases outside the gene matches: 8. This CDR3 contains 16 residues. CDR1 is GTSNPN, CDR2 SVGIG, per germline (reference sequence). The CDR3 loop reads CAWSKGGRANYNEQFF. The CDR3 region has the DNA TGTGCCTGGAGTAAAGGCGGGAGGGCCAACTACAATGAGCAGTTCTTC.

The chain uses TRBV11-3 and TRBJ2-2; D not certain. The germline CDR1 and CDR2 sequences are SGHNT and YENEEA. The ends were cut back, 6 bases at V and 8 bases at J, with 10 bases in the middle. The CDR3 is made up of 12 amino acids. The CDR3 region is CASRSRFGELFF. The DNA of the CDR3 is TGTGCCAGCAGATCTAGGTTTGGGGAGCTGTTTTTT.

The V call is TRBV19, the J call TRBJ1-5, with TRBD1 as a possible D gene (6 bases). With 8 bases removed from V and 2 bases from J, the gap between germline ends came to 16 bases. The CDR3 consists of 15 residues. Germline assignment: CDR1 LNHDA and CDR2 SQIVND (reference sequence). CDR3 nucleotide sequence: TGTGCCAGTTCAACACAGGGAGTTGGCAATCAGCCCCAGCATTTT. It is translated as CASSTQGVGNQPQHF.

This clone was seen a few times. The chain links TRBV18 to TRBJ1-1; no firm D call. The germline V gene encodes CDR1 KGHSH and CDR2 LQKENI. The CDR3 loop spans 13 amino acids. Deletions cut 4 bases from V and 0 bases from J, with 6 bases between. CDR3 bases: TGTGCCAGCTCACAAGGGTTGAACACTGAAGCTTTCTTT. Translating gives CASSQGLNTEAFF.

This clone was observed a few times. The J gene is TRBJ1-1, the V gene TRBV4-3, with no clear D. The V end lost 0 bases, the J end lost 4 bases, and 12 bases lay between the germline ends. Germline CDR1 reads LGHNA; CDR2 reads YSLEER. The CDR3 covers 15 residues. The CDR3 loop reads CASSQDRRIGTEAFF. CDR3 DNA: TGCGCCAGCAGCCAAGATAGACGGATCGGCACTGAAGCTTTCTTT.

The chain recombines TRBV11-2 with TRBJ2-5; TRBD2 agrees at 14 bases. The J call may be faulty, since TRBJ2-7 better matches the DNA end. Looked up from germline, CDR1 is SGHAT and CDR2 is FQNNGV. This CDR3 has 16 amino acids. The CDR3 DNA reads as TGTGCCAGCAGCACGGGACTAGCGGGAGAGGCCTACGAGCAGTACTTC. Residues: CASSTGLAGEAYEQYF.

This rearrangement joins TRBV19 to TRBJ2-2; 8 bases are a match to TRBD2. CDR1 is LNHDA and CDR2 is SQIVND in the germline V gene (reference sequence). V shed 6 bases and J 0 bases; nucleotides not matched to a gene: 3. The CDR3 consists of 15 residues. The CDR3 loop is CASSVSGTNTGELFF. CDR3 nucleotides: TGTGCCAGTAGCGTTAGCGGGACGAACACCGGGGAGCTGTTTTTT.

V gene TRBV5-8 combines with J gene TRBJ2-3, with TRBD1 matching over 9 bases. V lost 4 bases, J lost 4 bases, and 13 bases stayed unmatched. CDR3 size: 17 residues. Germline V lookup: CDR1 SGHTS, CDR2 YDEGEE. The CDR3 bases are TGTGCCAGCAGCCTTTCGAGGGGACAGGGTTGGGCAGATACGCAGTATTTT. It specifies CASSLSRGQGWADTQYF.

The rearrangement joins TRBV6-6 to TRBJ1-5; maybe TRBD1 (5 bases). The CDR3 totals 15 residues. Trimming cost V 5 bases and J 0 bases, with 11 bases left between them. Germline CDR1 MNHNY, CDR2 SVGAGI (reference sequence). The DNA for the CDR3 is TGTGCCAGCAGTATTGGACAATATAGCAATCAGCCCCAGCATTTT. Its protein product is CASSIGQYSNQPQHF.

The chain uses TRBV28 and TRBJ2-5; 7 bases are a match to TRBD1. This CDR3 spans 16 amino acids. CDR1 MDHEN and CDR2 SYDVKM come from the germline V gene. With 2 bases clipped from V and 1 base from J, the junction kept 7 bases outside the gene matches. CDR3 amino acids: CASSLKGAATQETQYF. For the CDR3, the DNA is TGTGCCAGCAGTTTAAAGGGGGCGGCCACCCAAGAGACCCAGTACTTC.

This chain uses TRBV27 with TRBJ1-2; 9 nucleotides agree with TRBD1. The CDR3 is 13 amino acids. Germline CDR1 is MNHEY and CDR2 is SMNVEV (reference sequence). V was pared by 3 bases and J by 5 bases, with 1 base of the junction left unmatched. CDR3 loop: CASSLTGGYGYTF. The CDR3 region has the DNA TGTGCCAGCAGTTTGACAGGGGGTTATGGCTACACCTTC.

J is TRBJ2-5 and V is TRBV5-1; 10 bases match TRBD2. V shed 4 bases and J 4 bases; nucleotides not matched to a gene: 10. Germline CDR1 reads SGHRS; CDR2 reads YFSETQ. The CDR3 totals 16 residues. DNA of the CDR3: TGCGCCAGCAGCCTCTCTAGCGGGAGTGCTCGAGAGACCCAGTACTTC. Translation: CASSLSSGSARETQYF.

V gene TRBV6-5 combines with J gene TRBJ1-1; D unresolved. This CDR3 comprises 13 residues. The V and J ends lost 5 bases and 1 base respectively, with 8 bases between them. The germline gives CDR1 MNHEY, CDR2 SVGAGI. The CDR3 coding sequence is TGTGCCAGCAGTAAGGTATCGAACACTGAAGCTTTCTTT. Protein sequence: CASSKVSNTEAFF.

The V gene is TRBV6-5, the J gene TRBJ2-7, with D possibly called TRBD1 or TRBD2 (5 bases each). The ends were cut back, 4 bases at V and 7 bases at J, with 17 bases in the middle. The germline V gene has CDR1 MNHEY and CDR2 SVGAGI. This CDR3 region has 14 residues. The CDR3 DNA follows: TGTGCCAGCAGTTTGGGGGTCCCCAGAGGGGAGCAGTACTTC. Protein sequence: CASSLGVPRGEQYF.

The chain joins TRBV16 to TRBJ2-2; a possible D gene is TRBD1 (5 bases). Per the germline V gene, CDR1 is KGHSY and CDR2 is FQNENV. The CDR3 has 13 amino acids. V was pared by 8 bases and J by 7 bases, with 14 bases between. In DNA, the CDR3 is TGTGCCAGCGTCGAACAGGTCGACGGGGAGCTGTTTTTT. It codes for CASVEQVDGELFF.

The V call is TRBV7-2, the J call TRBJ2-7, with D possibly matching TRBD2 (6 bases). V was shortened by 1 base and J by 4 bases, with 8 bases between the two germline ends. This CDR3 has 13 residues. CDR1 SGHTA and CDR2 FQGNSA come from the germline V gene. CDR3 bases: TGTGCCAGCAGCTTAGGGAGGGCGTACGAGCAGTACTTC. Translating gives CASSLGRAYEQYF.

This chain links TRBV30 with TRBJ2-5, with TRBD2 matching over 11 bases. CDR3 size: 13 residues. Germline V lookup: CDR1 GTSNPN, CDR2 SVGIG (reference sequence). Losses at the gene ends were 3 bases for V and 4 bases for J; bases not matched to a gene: 1. As DNA, the CDR3 is TGTGCCTGGAGCGGACTAGCGGGAGAGACCCAGTACTTC. Amino acid sequence: CAWSGLAGETQYF.

The gene calls are TRBV7-8 and TRBJ1-1, with D hard to call. CDR3 length equals 14 residues. V was cut by 5 bases and J by 0 bases, with 10 bases left in between. The germline gives CDR1 SGHVS, CDR2 FQNEAQ. CDR3 loop: CASSPEWVNTEAFF. CDR3 nucleotide sequence: TGTGCCAGCAGCCCTGAATGGGTGAACACTGAAGCTTTCTTT.

In this sample, this clone turned up a few times. The rearrangement links TRBV6-5 to TRBJ1-5; D is unresolved. Germline values: CDR1 MNHEY, CDR2 SVGAGI. The CDR3 length is 14 residues. V shed 6 bases and J shed 0 bases, with 9 bases lying between them. CDR3 region: CASRTGFSNQPQHF. CDR3 bases: TGTGCCAGCAGGACTGGGTTTAGCAATCAGCCCCAGCATTTT.

The DNA for the CDR3 is TGCGCCAGCAGCTTGCTGGGGAAAGAGACCCAGTACTTC. As protein: CASSLLGKETQYF. The V call is TRBV5-1, the J call TRBJ2-5; D call uncertain. The CDR3 sequence is 13 residues long. V lost 1 base and J lost 3, with 7 bases in between. Germline values: CDR1 SGHRS, CDR2 YFSETQ.

The J gene is TRBJ1-2, the V gene TRBV6-1; D ambiguous. CDR3 length: 14 residues. Germline loops: CDR1 MNHNS, CDR2 SASEGT. Trimming removed 0 bases at V and 8 bases at J, with 13 bases between. CDR3 sequence reads: CASSEALGVGGYTF. The DNA of the CDR3 is TGTGCCAGCAGTGAAGCGCTTGGAGTAGGGGGCTACACCTTC.

The chain recombines TRBV15 with TRBJ2-5; D remains ambiguous. Germline CDR1 LNHNV, CDR2 YYDKDF (reference sequence). V dropped 1 base and J dropped 3 bases, with 12 bases sitting between them. The CDR3 loop spans 15 amino acids. The CDR3 DNA reads TGTGCCACCAGCAGAGGATTGGAGTTAAAAGAGACCCAGTACTTC. Its protein is CATSRGLELKETQYF.

V is TRBV5-1 and J is TRBJ2-1; a weak D match, TRBD1 (5 bases). This CDR3 has 13 amino acids. Germline V gene sequence: CDR1 SGHRS, CDR2 YFSETQ. Trimming left V 2 bases short and J 3 bases short, with 6 bases between. The CDR3 loop reads CASSLQVYNEQFF. Here the CDR3 DNA reads TGCGCCAGCAGCTTACAGGTCTACAATGAGCAGTTCTTC.

The V gene is TRBV6-1, the J gene TRBJ1-2, with 7 bases matching TRBD1. V lost 7 bases, J lost 4 bases, and 9 bases stayed unmatched. CDR1 is MNHNS, CDR2 SASEGT, per germline. This CDR3 comprises 14 residues. The CDR3 sequence is CASIAAGGGYGYTF. In DNA, the CDR3 is TGTGCCAGCATAGCGGCAGGGGGAGGCTATGGCTACACCTTC.

The rearrangement uses TRBV2 and TRBJ2-1; 11 bases are shared with TRBD2. The V gene's germline CDR1 is SNHLY and CDR2 FYNNEI. This CDR3 comprises 17 residues. J gave up 1 base and V 5 bases, and 7 bases lay outside the gene matches. The CDR3 DNA is TGTGCCAGCAGTACGGGCCTAGCGGGAGGTTCCTACAATGAGCAGTTCTTC. Translating gives CASSTGLAGGSYNEQFF.

The rearrangement links TRBV10-2 to TRBJ2-7; TRBD2 matches at 10 bases. Trimming cost V 5 bases and J 4 bases; bases outside gene matches: 8. The germline gives CDR1 WSHSY, CDR2 SAAADI. The CDR3 runs to 15 residues. The CDR3 nucleotides are TGCGCCAGCAGTTGGGTAGCGGGAGGAGGGTACGAGCAGTACTTC. This codes for CASSWVAGGGYEQYF.

The CDR3 DNA sequence: TGTGCCAGCTCACCCCCGGACGGCGGGAGGCTAGATACGCAGTATTTT. As protein: CASSPPDGGRLDTQYF. This sequence joins TRBV18 and TRBJ2-3; 8 bases are shared with TRBD2. With V trimmed by 3 bases and J by 5 bases, 10 bases remained unmatched. The CDR3 totals 16 residues. Germline-derived CDR1 and CDR2 are KGHSH and LQKENI.

CDR3 bases: TGTGCCAGCAGTAAACTAGCGGGGGACACAGATACGCAGTATTTT. The encoded protein is CASSKLAGDTDTQYF. The chain joins TRBV6-1 to TRBJ2-3, with 11 positions matching TRBD2. Trimming took 5 bases from V and 2 from J; bases not matched to a gene: 3. Germline lookup yields CDR1 MNHNS and CDR2 SASEGT. This CDR3 has 15 residues.